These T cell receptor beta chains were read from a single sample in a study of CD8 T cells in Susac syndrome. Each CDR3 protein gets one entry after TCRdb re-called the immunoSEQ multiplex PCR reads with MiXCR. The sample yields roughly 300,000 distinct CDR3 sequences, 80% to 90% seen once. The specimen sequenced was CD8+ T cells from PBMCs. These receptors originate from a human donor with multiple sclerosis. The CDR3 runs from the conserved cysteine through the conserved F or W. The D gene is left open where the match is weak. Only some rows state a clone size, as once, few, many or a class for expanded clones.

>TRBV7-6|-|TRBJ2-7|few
CASSSLTGGSVQYF
TGTGCCAGCAGCTCACTGACTGGGGGTTCCGTGCAGTACTTC
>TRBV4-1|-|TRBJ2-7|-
CASSQVSGHTYEQYF
TGCGCCAGCAGCCAAGTTTCGGGACATACCTACGAGCAGTACTTC
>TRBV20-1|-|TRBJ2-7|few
CSALPPDSAPGWEQYF
TGCAGTGCTCTTCCCCCCGACTCAGCCCCGGGGTGGGAGCAGTACTTC
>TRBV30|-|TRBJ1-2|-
CAWYGFYGYTF
TGTGCCTGGTACGGCTTCTATGGCTACACCTTC
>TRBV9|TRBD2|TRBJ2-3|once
CASSVNGLAGSTDTQYF
TGTGCCAGCAGCGTAAATGGACTAGCGGGATCCACAGATACGCAGTATTTT
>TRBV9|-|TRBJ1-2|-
CASRDGYYGYTF
TGTGCCTCCCGGGACGGATACTATGGCTACACCTTC
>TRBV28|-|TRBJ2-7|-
CASSSERAYEQYF
TGTGCCAGCAGTTCCGAGCGGGCCTACGAGCAGTACTTC
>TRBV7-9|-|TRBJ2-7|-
CASSPKSGPVREQYF
TGTGCCAGCAGCCCTAAATCGGGACCTGTTCGGGAGCAGTACTTC
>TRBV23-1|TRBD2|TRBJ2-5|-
CASSRLAGGRQETQYF
TGCGCCAGCAGTCGATTAGCGGGAGGGAGACAAGAGACCCAGTACTTC
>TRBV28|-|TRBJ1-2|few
CASSFPGDYGYTF
TGTGCCAGCAGTTTTCCAGGGGACTATGGCTACACCTTC
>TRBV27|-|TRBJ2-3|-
CASSRRLETDTQYF
TGTGCCAGCAGTCGGAGGTTGGAGACAGATACGCAGTATTTT
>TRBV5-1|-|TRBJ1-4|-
CASSRTGEKSEKLFF
TGCGCCAGCAGCCGGACCGGGGAGAAGAGTGAAAAACTGTTTTTT
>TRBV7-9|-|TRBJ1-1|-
CASSPTTTYTEAFF
TGTGCCAGCAGCCCGACCACGACCTACACTGAAGCTTTCTTT
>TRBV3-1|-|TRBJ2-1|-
CASSQEGPSLRSYNEQFF
TGTGCCAGCAGCCAAGAAGGTCCTAGTCTTCGGTCCTACAATGAGCAGTTCTTC
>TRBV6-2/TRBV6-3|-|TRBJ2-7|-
CASSFGPMKAYEQYF
TGTGCCAGCAGCTTCGGACCGATGAAAGCCTACGAGCAGTACTTC
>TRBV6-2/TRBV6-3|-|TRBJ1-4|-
CASSYSRIEKLFF
TGTGCCAGCAGTTACTCGCGTATTGAAAAACTGTTTTTT
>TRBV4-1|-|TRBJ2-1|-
CASSYPLREGFHEQFF
TGCGCCAGCAGCTACCCCCTCAGGGAAGGTTTCCATGAGCAGTTCTTC
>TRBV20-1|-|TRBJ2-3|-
CSARDLRVADSRRRTDTQYF
TGCAGTGCTAGAGATCTCAGAGTAGCGGATTCAAGACGGCGCACAGATACGCAGTATTTT
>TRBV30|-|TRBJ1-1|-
CALVLNTEAFF
TGTGCCTTAGTTTTGAACACTGAAGCTTTCTTT
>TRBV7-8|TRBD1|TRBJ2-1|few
CASSPIRDRDNEQFF
TGTGCCAGCAGCCCTATCCGGGACAGAGACAATGAGCAGTTCTTC
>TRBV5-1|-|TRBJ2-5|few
CASRGRSSKQETQYF
TGCGCCAGCAGAGGGAGGAGCTCCAAACAAGAGACCCAGTACTTC
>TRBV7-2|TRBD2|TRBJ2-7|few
CASSLALRLAGGNEQYF
TGTGCCAGCAGCTTAGCTTTGCGTCTAGCGGGAGGAAACGAGCAGTACTTC
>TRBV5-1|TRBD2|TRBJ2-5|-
CASSLGLAGPSEETQYF
TGCGCCAGCAGCTTAGGACTAGCGGGACCATCGGAAGAGACCCAGTACTTC
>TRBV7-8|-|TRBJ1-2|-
CASSVFRAGYTF
TGTGCCAGCAGCGTATTCAGGGCCGGCTACACCTTC
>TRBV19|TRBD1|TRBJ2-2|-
CASSIKNPDRITGELFF
TGTGCCAGTAGTATAAAGAATCCGGACAGGATCACCGGGGAGCTGTTTTTT
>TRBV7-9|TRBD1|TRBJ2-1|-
CASSRPGQGAYEQFF
TGTGCCAGCAGCCGCCCCGGACAGGGGGCATATGAGCAGTTCTTC
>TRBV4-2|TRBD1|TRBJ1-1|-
CASSPMTGDNTEAFF
TGTGCCAGCAGCCCAATGACAGGGGATAACACTGAAGCTTTCTTT
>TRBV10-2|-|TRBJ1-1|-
CASSEPIENTEAFF
TGCGCCAGCAGTGAGCCGATCGAAAACACTGAAGCTTTCTTT
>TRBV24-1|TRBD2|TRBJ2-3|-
CATSMAGEADTQYF
TGTGCCACCAGTATGGCGGGAGAAGCTGATACGCAGTATTTT
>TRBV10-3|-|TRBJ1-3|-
CAISDDRGDLANTIYF
TGTGCCATCAGTGACGACCGGGGAGATTTGGCAAACACCATATATTTT
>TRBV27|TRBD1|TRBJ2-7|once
CASRGQPYYEQYF
TGTGCCAGCAGGGGACAGCCTTACTACGAGCAGTACTTC
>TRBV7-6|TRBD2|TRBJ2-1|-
CASSSLAVSYNEQFF
TGTGCCAGCAGCTCCCTAGCGGTTTCCTACAATGAGCAGTTCTTC